The present T cell receptor (beta chain) was sequenced within a study of OX40 agonist ivuxolimab in advanced cancers. In terms of the full investigation: Ivuxolimab, which targeted the costimulatory receptor OX40 (CD134), was an agonistic, fully human IgG2 monoclonal antibody. The monotherapy dose-escalation portion (N ≈ 50 patients) of the phase I ivuxolimab trial is reported in the paper. Of the 50 to 55 patients in dose escalation, 19 had hepatocellular carcinoma, some 15 had melanoma, 9 had renal cell carcinoma and 9 had head and neck cancer. Partial responses occurred in three dose-escalation patients: two with cutaneous melanoma and one with hepatocellular carcinoma. Intravenous ivuxolimab was administered to patients every 2 weeks at six dose levels: 0.01, 0.1, 0.3, 1.5, 3 and 10 mg/kg. Prior anti-PD-1, anti-PD-L1 or anti-CTLA-4 therapy was permitted, and checkpoint inhibitors had been received by around 40% of dose-escalation patients. In the dose-escalation cohort, 75% to 85% of patients were male, and the mean age was approximately 60 years with a range of roughly 20 to 79. Peripheral TCRbeta sequencing was intended to test whether TCR sequence diversity was altered and clonal T-cell expansion was caused by ivuxolimab.

V is shortened by 1 base, J by 4 bases, and the region joining them spans 5 bases. Inclusive of the bounding cysteine and phenylalanine, the CDR3 is 12 residues long. The only DNA kept is the CDR3, 36 bases in frame from the first base. According to the germline V gene (reference sequence), CDR1 reads GTSNPN and CDR2 reads SVGIG. The trial excluded patients who had a history of autoimmune disease or who were on systemic immunosuppression. In every dose cohort, peripheral blood was drawn for TCR sequencing at baseline, cycle 4 day 1, and cycle 7 day 1. Samples were obtained from an open-label, multicenter, first-in-human phase I dose-escalation trial of ivuxolimab. The trial enrolled adults with locally advanced or metastatic head and neck squamous cell, hepatocellular, melanoma or renal cell carcinoma. Before TCR sequencing, CD4+ T cells and CD8+ T cells were sorted from peripheral blood as separate populations.

Points on this clone: Its recognized antigen is unknown. No base quality information exists; no much larger clone differs at one position.

For sequencing of the TCRbeta CDR3 region, genomic DNA was extracted from the sorted cells. The immunoSEQ Assay was used to sequence the TCRbeta CDR3 regions. Sourced from immuneACCESS, this table was stored by TCRdb with only in-frame sequences that have V and J called. A share of the clones is absent; for the studies checked, an unresolved V gene accounts for under half, and the remainder has no known explanation. Present in this sample are more than 20,000 clones, just under 85% of which were seen just once. The top ten clonotypes cover roughly 29% of the sample. Findings and caveats that apply to the study as a whole: After ivuxolimab, more expanded clones were found on average in CD8+ T cells than in CD4+ T cells. In partial responders in the 0.1-3.0 mg/kg groups, normalized peripheral clonal expansion was found to be among the lowest, especially among CD8+ T cells. Low levels of normalized T-cell clonal expansion were also seen in some patients who did not respond. Which antigens the clonally expanded peripheral T cells were specific for was not determined. At doses from 0.1 to 3.0 mg/kg, clonal expansion was seen in both CD4+ and CD8+ blood T cells between baseline and week 6.

The receptor comes from an adult with an advanced solid tumor such as melanoma, head and neck, liver or kidney cancer. The input for sequencing was CD4+ or CD8+ T cells sorted from blood, taken in a trial of the OX40 agonist ivuxolimab. The sequence links TRBV30 to TRBJ2-1; no D gene can be assigned with confidence. The DNA is as follows: TGTGCCTGGAGTGAATCTTACAATGAGCAGTTCTTC. This translates into CAWSESYNEQFF.